The text below deals with one TCR beta chain. No antigen is known for it. Using immunoSEQ multiplex PCR, the repertoire was profiled, and TCRdb retains in-frame clones only, with some absent. This sample carries roughly 120,000 clones, approximately 90% of them seen once, and the ten largest clones take 0.75% to 0.85%. The data stem from a study of T cell clones after liver transplantation. About the study: Patients counted as tolerant after at least one year off all immunosuppression, enzymes not exceeding twice normal.

Study-level results: The donor-reactive repertoire was only partly measurable in two subjects, lacking donor cells.

The CDR3 spans 13 residues. The rearrangement uses TRBV21-1 and TRBJ1-1; the D call TRBD1 from the table was never checked on the DNA. TRBV21-1 is assigned pseudogene status. The sample consisted of CD4+ T cells from blood, taken 12 months after liver transplant. The sequence was obtained from a human patient who received a liver transplant. Some T cells may have originated in the graft donor. As DNA, the CDR3 is TGTGCCAGCAGCAAAGCCCACAGCCTTGAAGCTTTCTTT. This sequence encodes CASSKAHSLEAFF.